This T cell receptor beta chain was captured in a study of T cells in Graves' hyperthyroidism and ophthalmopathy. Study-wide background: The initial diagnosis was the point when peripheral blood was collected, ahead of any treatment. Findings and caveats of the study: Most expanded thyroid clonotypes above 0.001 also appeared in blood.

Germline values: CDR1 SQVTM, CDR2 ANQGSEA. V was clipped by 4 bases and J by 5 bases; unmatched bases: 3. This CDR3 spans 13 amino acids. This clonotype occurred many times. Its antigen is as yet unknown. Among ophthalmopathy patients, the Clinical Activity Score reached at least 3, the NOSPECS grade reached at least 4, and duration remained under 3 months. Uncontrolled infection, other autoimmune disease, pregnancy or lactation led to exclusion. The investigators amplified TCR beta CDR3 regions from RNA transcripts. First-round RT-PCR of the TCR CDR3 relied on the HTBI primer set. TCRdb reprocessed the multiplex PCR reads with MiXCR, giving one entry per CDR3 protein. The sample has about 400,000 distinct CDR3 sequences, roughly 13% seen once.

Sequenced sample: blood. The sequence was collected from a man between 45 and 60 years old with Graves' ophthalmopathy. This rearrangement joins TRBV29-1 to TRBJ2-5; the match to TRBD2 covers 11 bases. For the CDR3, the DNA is TGCAGCGTTGTAACTAGCGGGAGTGAGACCCAGTACTTC. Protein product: CSVVTSGSETQYF.